This T cell receptor (beta chain) was profiled in a study of Ad26.COV2.S vaccination and SARS-CoV-2 variants. Trimming cost V 6 bases and J 5 bases, with 11 bases left between them. Germline assignment: CDR1 MNHNY and CDR2 SVGAGI (reference sequence). The CDR3 runs 13 residues. Sequencing used immunoSEQ multiplex PCR; TCRdb keeps in-frame clones, though not all of them. The sample lists approximately 410,000 clones; 85% to 90% were seen once. As for treatment: roughly 19 received Ad26.COV2.S at low or high dose, single or two shots; 5 received placebo; per-sample allocation not given. Sampling was performed 63 days after the first vaccine or placebo injection.

Here the sequenced sample was peripheral blood, taken in a trial of Ad26.COV2.S vaccine versus placebo. This chain joins TRBV6-6 and TRBJ1-5, with D possibly TRBD1 on 5 matching bases. The sequence was collected from a person aged 18 to 65 who received the Ad26.COV2.S COVID-19 vaccine or a placebo. CDR3 amino acids: CASRGGVHQPQHF. The CDR3 nucleotides are TGTGCCAGCAGGGGAGGGGTCCATCAGCCCCAGCATTTT.